This T cell receptor beta chain comes out of a study of blood T cell repertoires in COVID-19. In the study overall: Some COVID-19 samples were acute and others convalescent; all came from the United States, Italy and Spain.

Here immunoSEQ multiplex PCR was the method, and the copy in TCRdb shows in-frame clones only, minus some. The sample lists 200,000 to 250,000 clones, 85% to 90% occurring once. The germline V gene encodes CDR1 MNHNY and CDR2 SVGAGI (reference sequence). Trimming pared 2 bases from V and 6 bases from J, leaving 20 bases between. The CDR3 contains 16 residues. The material sequenced was PBMCs or T cells enriched from blood (not recorded which). This chain joins TRBV6-6 and TRBJ2-7; D may be TRBD2 (5 bases). This receptor was obtained from a woman between 50 and 59 years old in a cohort exposed to, infected with or recovered from COVID-19 (not recorded which). CDR3 sequence reads: CASSYAYRRTLSEQYF. CDR3 DNA: TGTGCCAGCAGTTACGCCTATCGCCGGACTCTTAGCGAGCAGTACTTC.